This entry lists 7 T cell receptor beta chains sequenced from one sample in a study of cytomegalovirus exposure and HLA in healthy donors. Primers for the PCR totalled 60 Vbeta and 13 Jbeta. TCRdb keeps only in-frame clones here, not all; method: immunoSEQ multiplex PCR. The profile covers tens of thousands of clones, with 74% appearing a single time and approximately 6.3% taken by the ten largest. The material sequenced was PBMCs. All receptors derive from a young man in good health and CMV-seronegative.

About this clone itself: The junction shows a germline mismatch at one end, possibly a read error. The chain couples TRBV4-2 to TRBJ1-2; D unclear. Looked up from germline, CDR1 is LGHNA and CDR2 is YNFKEQ. The CDR3 runs to 11 residues. DNA for the CDR3: TGTGCCAGCAGCCAAGGGGTGGGCTACCCCTTC. Protein sequence: CASSQGVGYPF.

This clone was detected only once. The V gene is TRBV30, the J gene TRBJ2-7, with D tentatively TRBD1 (6 bases). Trimming removed 5 bases from V and 0 bases from J, with 8 bases in between. The germline V gene has CDR1 GTSNPN and CDR2 SVGIG (reference sequence). The CDR3 extends over 12 amino acids. The chain's CDR3 is CAWGRGSYEQYF. CDR3 sequence (DNA): TGTGCCTGGGGCAGGGGCTCCTACGAGCAGTACTTC.

The gene calls are TRBV18 and TRBJ2-5, with a possible D match to TRBD2 (6 bases). Trimming pared 3 bases from V and 5 bases from J, leaving 16 bases between. The CDR3 runs 15 residues. CDR1 is KGHSH and CDR2 is LQKENI in the germline V gene. DNA of the CDR3: TGTGCCAGCTCACCCGTCTTATTGGCGGGGGAGACCCAGTACTTC. Its protein product is CASSPVLLAGETQYF.

The chain employs TRBV11-2 and TRBJ1-4; no firm D call. V was clipped by 3 bases and J by 5 bases, with 10 bases between them. The germline gives CDR1 SGHAT, CDR2 FQNNGV. The CDR3 totals 14 residues. Here the CDR3 DNA reads TGTGCCAGCAGCTTCCGGCGGGGAAATGAAAAACTGTTTTTT. Its translation is CASSFRRGNEKLFF.

The J gene is TRBJ2-1, the V gene TRBV12-5, with D unclear. This CDR3 comprises 13 residues. Germline lookup yields CDR1 LGHNT and CDR2 FRNRAP. V gave up 2 bases and J gave up 5 bases, with 7 bases separating them. For the CDR3, the DNA is TGTGCTAGTGGTTTGTTAGGAGACAATGAGCAGTTCTTC. As protein: CASGLLGDNEQFF.

The chain is built from TRBV29-1 and TRBJ2-3, with TRBD1 matching 11 bases. V dropped 6 bases and J dropped 3; count of bases not matched to a gene: 2. The CDR3 spans 13 residues. Germline V lookup: CDR1 SQVTM, CDR2 ANQGSEA. CDR3 region: CSVGTGGTDTQYF. The CDR3 DNA sequence: TGCAGCGTAGGGACAGGGGGGACAGATACGCAGTATTTT.

The CDR3 region is CASSEVASGSFLGETQYF. The CDR3 region has the DNA TGTGCCAGCAGTGAAGTGGCTAGCGGGAGTTTTCTTGGAGAGACCCAGTACTTC. The V and J genes are TRBV6-1 and TRBJ2-5, with 10 bases lining up with TRBD2. Trimming removed 1 base from V and 4 bases from J; junction bases left unmatched: 12. From germline, CDR1 is MNHNS and CDR2 SASEGT. This CDR3 spans 18 amino acids.